A single sample is the source of the 26 T cell receptor beta chains below, sequenced in a study of identical twins. TCRdb independently ran MiXCR on the 5' RACE reads; one entry per CDR3 protein. Counted here are about 690,000 distinct CDR3 sequences, around 6% occurring once; the ten biggest clones make up 1.5% to 2%. Sequencing was performed on naive T cells sorted from blood. The receptors were gathered from a man between 18 and 35 years old in good health.

Ten or more counts support this clonotype. The V call is TRBV6-2 or TRBV6-3, the J call TRBJ2-2, with 8 bases that match TRBD2. The CDR3 contains 17 residues. V lost 5 bases to trimming and J lost 6 bases; unmatched junction nucleotides: 14. CDR1 is MNHEY, CDR2 SVGEGT, per germline. CDR3 sequence (DNA): TGTGCCAGCAGTCCAGCCAGAGGACTAGCTATTTCCGGGGAGCTGTTTTTT. It yields the protein CASSPARGLAISGELFF.

This clonotype was detected only a few times. The CDR3 reads CASRIFTSTNEKLFF. In nucleotides, the CDR3 is TGTGCCAGCAGGATCTTTACTTCAACTAATGAAAAACTGTTTTTT. The chain has TRBV6-1 and TRBJ1-4; D remains ambiguous. Trimming took off 6 bases at V and 0 bases at J, with 11 bases between the two ends. The length of the CDR3 is 15 residues. Germline CDR1 reads MNHNS; CDR2 reads SASEGT.

This clonotype has ten or more counts. The rearrangement links TRBV29-1 to TRBJ1-1; D remains ambiguous. The CDR3 is made up of 14 amino acids. Germline CDR1 SQVTM, CDR2 ANQGSEA. Between the trimmed V and J ends, which lost 7 bases and 5 bases, there was a span of 20 bases. The CDR3 nucleotides read TGCAGCGCCATGTCTGGAGGGCGGCGGACTGAAGCTTTCTTT. This codes for CSAMSGGRRTEAFF.

This clonotype was recorded at least ten times. The genes are TRBV11-2 and TRBJ2-1; D tentatively fits TRBD1 or TRBD2 (6 bases each). The CDR3 sequence is 14 residues long. Trimming pared 5 bases from V and 9 bases from J, leaving 17 bases between. From germline, CDR1 is SGHAT and CDR2 FQNNGV. The CDR3 DNA sequence: TGTGCCAGCAGCGCCCTGGGTGGAGGGGGTGAGCAGTTCTTC. Protein product: CASSALGGGGEQFF.

This clonotype came up a few times. The chain links TRBV4-3 to TRBJ2-1, with D possibly TRBD1 on 5 matching bases. Per germline, CDR1 LGHNA and CDR2 YSLEER. The V and J ends lost 2 bases and 0 bases respectively, with 14 bases between them. This CDR3 has 17 amino acids. CDR3 nucleotides: TGCGCCAGCAGCCAAAGCTGGTTGGACACCTCCTACAATGAGCAGTTCTTC. Translating it yields CASSQSWLDTSYNEQFF.

This chain joins TRBV9 and TRBJ1-2; D remains unclear. The CDR3 has 13 residues. Germline CDR1 SGDLS, CDR2 YYNGEE. V lost 3 bases and J 4 bases, leaving 10 bases between the germline ends. CDR3 amino acids: CASSGDGPYGYTF. The CDR3 bases are TGTGCCAGCAGCGGTGACGGACCCTATGGCTACACCTTC.

This clonotype was counted ten times or more. This chain links TRBV5-1 with TRBJ1-1, with D unresolved. With 5 bases removed from V and 4 bases from J, the gap between germline ends came to 15 bases. CDR1 is SGHRS, CDR2 YFSETQ, per germline. The CDR3 is made up of 14 amino acids. CDR3 region: CASRPGERSTEAFF. As DNA, the CDR3 is TGCGCCAGCAGACCGGGAGAAAGGAGCACTGAAGCTTTCTTT.

This clonotype was observed a handful of times. The chain couples TRBV28 to TRBJ1-5, with D perhaps TRBD1 (6 bases). The germline CDR1 and CDR2 sequences are MDHEN and SYDVKM. Trimming pared 10 bases from V and 2 bases from J, leaving 24 bases between. The CDR3 contains 17 residues. The CDR3 DNA sequence: TGTGCCACCAACCGATACACAGGGCTCTCTGGCAATCAGCCCCAGCATTTT. Translating gives CATNRYTGLSGNQPQHF.

This CDR3 reads CASSYTLGTYNEQFF. For the CDR3, the DNA is TGCGCCAGCAGCTACACGTTGGGAACCTACAATGAGCAGTTCTTC. The chain links TRBV5-1 to TRBJ2-1; no firm D call. The germline V gene encodes CDR1 SGHRS and CDR2 YFSETQ. V lost 3 bases, J lost 2 bases, and 12 bases lay in between. The CDR3 consists of 15 residues.

The V gene is TRBV19, the J gene TRBJ2-2, with D perhaps matching TRBD1 (6 bases). V was clipped by 7 bases and J by 0 bases, with 12 bases between them. Germline CDR1 is LNHDA and CDR2 is SQIVND (reference sequence). This CDR3 has 15 amino acids. The CDR3 nucleotides are TGTGCCAGTACCCTTTGGACAGCGAACACCGGGGAGCTGTTTTTT. Protein product: CASTLWTANTGELFF.

In its sample, this clonotype was seen many times. The rearrangement uses TRBV29-1 and TRBJ1-2; a possible D gene is TRBD1 (6 bases). The germline gives CDR1 SQVTM, CDR2 ANQGSEA. V lost 5 bases, J lost 8 bases, and 12 bases lay in between. The CDR3 consists of 11 residues. CDR3 sequence reads: CSVLGAGGYTF. CDR3 nucleotide sequence: TGCAGCGTTTTGGGGGCTGGGGGCTACACCTTC.

This clonotype appeared a few times. The rearrangement joins TRBV27 to TRBJ2-5; D gene unclear. The CDR3 runs to 14 residues. The V gene lost 6 bases and the J gene lost 5 bases, with 16 bases spanning the gap. Germline V gene data show CDR1 as MNHEY and CDR2 as SMNVEV (reference sequence). The CDR3 region has the DNA TGTGCCAGCAGCTTAAGGGCCCCCGGGGAGACCCAGTACTTC. Protein: CASSLRAPGETQYF.

This clonotype showed up just a few times. V usage is TRBV4-1 and J usage is TRBJ2-4; TRBD2 might be the D (6 bases). Deletions cut 4 bases from V and 5 bases from J, with 15 bases between. Germline CDR1 MGHRA, CDR2 YSYEKL. The CDR3 totals 15 residues. The CDR3, as DNA: TGCGCCAGCAGCCGGAGCTACGGGAGCGAAAACATTCAGTACTTC. Amino acid sequence: CASSRSYGSENIQYF.

The sample holds many counts of this clonotype. The rearrangement uses TRBV27 and TRBJ2-7; perhaps TRBD2 as D (6 bases). The CDR3 is made up of 15 amino acids. V was cut by 1 base and J by 2 bases, with 12 bases left in between. Germline V gives CDR1 MNHEY, CDR2 SMNVEV (reference sequence). Here the CDR3 reads CASSLFGTAAYEQYF. The CDR3 DNA sequence: TGTGCCAGCAGTTTATTCGGGACTGCTGCCTACGAGCAGTACTTC.

The gene calls are TRBV24-1 and TRBJ2-5; the D gene is possibly TRBD1 (6 bases). The CDR3 spans 15 residues. Germline CDR1 reads KGHDR; CDR2 reads SFDVKD. The V end was cut by 4 bases, the J end by 1 base, with 12 bases between. The CDR3: CATSEQTGSQETQYF. In DNA form, the CDR3 reads TGTGCCACCAGTGAACAAACAGGGAGCCAAGAGACCCAGTACTTC.

Many counts were recorded for this clonotype. The chain joins TRBV5-1 to TRBJ2-7; possibly TRBD2 for D (6 bases). Trimming removed 4 bases at V and 4 bases at J, with 15 bases between. CDR1 and CDR2 from the germline V gene are SGHRS and YFSETQ. This CDR3 region has 14 residues. The CDR3 loop is CASSPGALDYEQYV. CDR3 in DNA: TGCGCCAGCAGCCCGGGAGCACTCGATTACGAGCAGTACGTC.

This clonotype occurred a few times. V is TRBV10-3 and J is TRBJ2-1; TRBD2 agrees at 10 bases. The CDR3 has 16 amino acids. Trimming took 0 bases from V and 5 from J; bases not matched to a gene: 4. Germline CDR1 is ENHRY and CDR2 is SYGVKD. The CDR3 DNA follows: TGTGCCATCAGTGAGTCTGGTCTAGCGGGAGACAATGAGCAGTTCTTC. Protein sequence: CAISESGLAGDNEQFF.

This clonotype was observed at least ten times. The chain recombines TRBV9 with TRBJ1-4; D remains ambiguous. CDR1 and CDR2 from the germline V gene are SGDLS and YYNGEE. Between the trimmed V and J ends, which lost 0 bases and 2 bases, there was a span of 8 bases. This CDR3 is 15 amino acids long. The CDR3, as DNA: TGTGCCAGCAGCGTAGGAGGCCTGACTAATGAAAAACTGTTTTTT. This translates into CASSVGGLTNEKLFF.

The chain has TRBV4-3 and TRBJ2-1; D possibly corresponds to TRBD2 (6 bases). Germline V gene data show CDR1 as LGHNA and CDR2 as YSLEER. Deletions cut 6 bases from V and 6 bases from J, with 24 bases between. The CDR3 is 17 amino acids. CDR3 protein: CASSPADGTLLSNEQFF. In DNA form, the CDR3 reads TGCGCCAGCAGTCCCGCCGACGGGACTCTACTGAGCAATGAGCAGTTCTTC.

The chain recombines TRBV18 with TRBJ2-1; maybe TRBD1 (6 bases). The CDR3 totals 15 residues. V was clipped by 3 bases and J by 6 bases, with 15 bases between them. The germline CDR1 and CDR2 sequences are KGHSH and LQKENI. The CDR3, as DNA: TGTGCCAGCTCACCCACAGGGATTGGAGTCAATGAGCAGTTCTTC. This gives the protein CASSPTGIGVNEQFF.

This clonotype was found many times. The chain joins TRBV24-1 to TRBJ2-1; 7 bases align to TRBD2. The CDR3 runs to 16 residues. Germline loops: CDR1 KGHDR, CDR2 SFDVKD. V shed 3 bases, J shed 5 bases, and the junction held 9 bases outside the gene matches. The CDR3 loop reads CATSDPRDYLNNEQFF. As DNA, the CDR3 is TGTGCCACCAGTGATCCCCGGGACTACCTAAACAATGAGCAGTTCTTC.

To note about this clonotype: A read error may be the cause here, since a much bigger clone is one base away. This chain links TRBV4-2 with TRBJ2-1; D uncertain. Germline V gene sequence: CDR1 LGHNA, CDR2 YNFKEQ. CDR3 size: 11 residues. The CDR3 nucleotides are TGTGCCAACAGCCCAGACCATGAGCAGTTCTTC. Its protein is CANSPDHEQFF.

This clonotype came up a few times. The V and J genes are TRBV20-1 and TRBJ2-2; TRBD1 might be the D (5 bases). Germline assignment: CDR1 DFQATT and CDR2 SNEGSKA (reference sequence). This CDR3 contains 15 residues. V shed 2 bases and J shed 5 bases, with 15 bases lying between them. CDR3 amino acids: CSARYNDRETGELFF. As DNA, the CDR3 is TGCAGTGCTAGATACAATGACAGAGAAACCGGGGAGCTGTTTTTT.

This CDR3 is CASSLGISGATYEQYV. Here the CDR3 DNA reads TGTGCCAGCAGCCTCGGCATTAGCGGAGCAACCTACGAGCAGTACGTC. The V call is TRBV3-1, the J call TRBJ2-7; D is perhaps TRBD2 (6 bases). Germline CDR1 is LGHDT and CDR2 is YNNKEL (reference sequence). This CDR3 comprises 16 residues. Trimming removed 4 bases from V and 2 bases from J, with 18 bases in between.

There are many counts of this clonotype. The chain links TRBV7-2 to TRBJ2-1, with 7 bases matching TRBD1. Germline trimming cut 5 bases from V and 5 bases from J; bases unmatched to any gene: 6. CDR1 is SGHTA, CDR2 FQGNSA, per germline. The CDR3 is made up of 14 amino acids. The CDR3 region is CASSPGQVNNEQFF. As DNA, the CDR3 is TGTGCCAGCAGCCCAGGACAGGTGAACAATGAGCAGTTCTTC.

The V call is TRBV2, the J call TRBJ1-4; 12 nucleotides match TRBD1. CDR3 length equals 17 residues. J lost 3 bases, V lost 7 bases, and 9 bases had no gene match. CDR1 and CDR2 (germline): SNHLY, FYNNEI. The CDR3 sequence: CASTWGQGARPNEKLFF. In nucleotides, the CDR3 is TGTGCCAGCACCTGGGGACAGGGGGCGCGACCTAATGAAAAACTGTTTTTT.